This entry lists 6 T cell receptor beta chains sequenced from one sample in a study of blood T cell repertoires in COVID-19. Assay used: immunoSEQ multiplex PCR; TCRdb lists only in-frame clones, some missing. This sample carries fewer than 600,000 clones, roughly 89% of them seen once, and the ten largest clones take roughly 1%. Sequenced: peripheral blood. All receptors derive from a man younger than 30 with COVID-19, enrolled during active disease.

The CDR3 is CASSDSGRADEQFF. CDR3 in DNA: TGCGCCAGCAGTGACAGCGGGAGGGCCGATGAGCAGTTCTTC. The J gene is TRBJ2-1, the V gene TRBV10-1; 10 nucleotides agree with TRBD2. The V and J ends lost 3 bases and 8 bases, in that order; junction bases with no gene match: 4. CDR3 length equals 14 residues. From germline, CDR1 is WNHNN and CDR2 SYGVQD (reference sequence).

The V call is TRBV18, the J call TRBJ2-1; D uncertain. Trimming shortened V by 2 bases and J by 5 bases, and 7 bases separated the two germline ends. Germline V gene lookup returns CDR1 KGHSH and CDR2 LQKENI. The CDR3 covers 13 residues. The CDR3: CASSPELNNEQFF. CDR3 nucleotides: TGTGCCAGCTCACCAGAGTTAAACAATGAGCAGTTCTTC.

J is TRBJ1-6 and V is TRBV3-1 (or the pseudogene TRBV3-2), with D unclear. Germline-derived CDR1 and CDR2 are LGHDT and YNNKEL (reference sequence). There are 15 residues in the CDR3. With 1 base removed from V and 6 bases from J, the gap between germline ends came to 10 bases. The CDR3 loop is CASSQVRHFNSPLHF. The CDR3 nucleotides read TGTGCCAGCAGCCAAGTGCGGCATTTTAATTCACCCCTCCACTTT.

This clone was counted only a few times. The rearrangement uses TRBV14 and TRBJ2-7, with D possibly being TRBD1 (5 bases). The germline V and J ends were trimmed by 2 bases and 5 bases, with 16 bases remaining between them. The V gene's germline CDR1 is SGHDN and CDR2 FVKESK. The length of the CDR3 is 15 residues. The CDR3 here is CASSQRQGRFDEQYF. CDR3 coding DNA: TGTGCCAGCAGCCAACGTCAGGGTAGATTCGACGAGCAGTACTTC.

The CDR3 spells CASNPGANVLTF. The CDR3 nucleotides are TGTGCCTCTAATCCTGGGGCCAACGTCCTGACTTTC. This rearrangement joins TRBV7-9 to TRBJ2-6, with D uncertain. Trimming left V 11 bases short and J 2 bases short, with 7 bases between. The germline gives CDR1 SEHNR, CDR2 FQNEAQ (reference sequence). The CDR3 has 12 amino acids.

V and J are TRBV6-6 and TRBJ2-1, with a possible D match to TRBD2 (5 bases). Germline CDR1 MNHNY, CDR2 SVGAGI (reference sequence). V was shortened by 6 bases and J by 2 bases, with 14 bases between the two germline ends. The CDR3 consists of 15 residues. For the CDR3, the DNA is TGTGCCAGCAGGAGGACTCTAAACCCCTACAATGAGCAGTTCTTC. It is translated as CASRRTLNPYNEQFF.